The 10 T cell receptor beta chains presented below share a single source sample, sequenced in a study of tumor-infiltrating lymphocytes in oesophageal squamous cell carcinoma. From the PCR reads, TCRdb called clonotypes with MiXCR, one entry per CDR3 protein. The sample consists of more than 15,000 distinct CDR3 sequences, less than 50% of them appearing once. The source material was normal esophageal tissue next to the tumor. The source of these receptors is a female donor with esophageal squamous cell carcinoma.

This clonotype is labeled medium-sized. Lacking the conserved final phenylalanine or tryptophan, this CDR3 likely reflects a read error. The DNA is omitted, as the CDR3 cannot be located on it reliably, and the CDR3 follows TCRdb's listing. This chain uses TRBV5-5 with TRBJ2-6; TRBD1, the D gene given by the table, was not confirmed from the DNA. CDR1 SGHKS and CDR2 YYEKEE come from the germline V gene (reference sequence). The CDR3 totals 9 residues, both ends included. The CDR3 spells CASVSPRDR.

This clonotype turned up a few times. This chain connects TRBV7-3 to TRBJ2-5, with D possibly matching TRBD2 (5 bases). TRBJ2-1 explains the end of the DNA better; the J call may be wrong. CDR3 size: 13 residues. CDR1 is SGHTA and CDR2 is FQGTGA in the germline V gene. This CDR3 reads CASSLTRDLKQFF. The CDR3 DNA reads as TGTGCCAGCAGCTTAACGAGGGATTTAAAGCAGTTCTTC.

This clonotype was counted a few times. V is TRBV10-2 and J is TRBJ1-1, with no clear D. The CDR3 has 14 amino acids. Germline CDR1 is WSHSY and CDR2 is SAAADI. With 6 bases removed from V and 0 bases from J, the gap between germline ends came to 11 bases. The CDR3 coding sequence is TGCGCCAGCAGGGCACAGCTTATGAACACTGAAGCTTTCTTT. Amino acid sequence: CASRAQLMNTEAFF.

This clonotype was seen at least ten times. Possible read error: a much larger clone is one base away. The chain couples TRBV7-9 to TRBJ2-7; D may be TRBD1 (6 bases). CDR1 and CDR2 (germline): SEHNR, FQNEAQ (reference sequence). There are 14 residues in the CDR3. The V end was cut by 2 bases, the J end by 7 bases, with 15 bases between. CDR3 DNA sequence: TGTGCCAGCAGCTTAACTCAGGGGAACAATGAGCAGTACTTC. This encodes CASSLTQGNNEQYF.

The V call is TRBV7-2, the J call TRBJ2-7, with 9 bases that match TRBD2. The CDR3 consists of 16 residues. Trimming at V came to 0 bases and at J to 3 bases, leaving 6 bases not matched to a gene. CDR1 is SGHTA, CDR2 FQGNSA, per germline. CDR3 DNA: TGTGCCAGCAGCTTAGCGGAGAGCGGGGGGCACTACGAGCAGTACTTC. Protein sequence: CASSLAESGGHYEQYF. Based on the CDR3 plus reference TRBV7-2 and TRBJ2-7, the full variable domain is GAGVSQSPSNKVTEKGKDVELRCDPISGHTALYWYRQSLGQGLEFLIYFQGNSAPDKSGLPSDRFSAERTGGSVSTLTIQRTQQEDSAVYLCASSLAESGGHYEQYFGPGTRLTVT.

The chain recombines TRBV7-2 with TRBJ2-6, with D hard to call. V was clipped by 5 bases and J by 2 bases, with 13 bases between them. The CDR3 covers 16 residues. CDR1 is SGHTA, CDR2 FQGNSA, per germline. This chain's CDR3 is CASSRYGGAGANVLTF. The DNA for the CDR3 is TGTGCCAGCAGCCGATACGGTGGGGCTGGGGCCAACGTCCTGACTTTC.

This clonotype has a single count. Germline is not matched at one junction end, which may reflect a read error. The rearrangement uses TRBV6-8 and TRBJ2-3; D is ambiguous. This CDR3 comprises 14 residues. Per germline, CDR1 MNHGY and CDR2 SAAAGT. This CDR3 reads CASSQPDHSNEQYF. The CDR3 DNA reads TGTGCCAGCAGTCAACCGGACCACTCCAACGAGCAGTACTTT.

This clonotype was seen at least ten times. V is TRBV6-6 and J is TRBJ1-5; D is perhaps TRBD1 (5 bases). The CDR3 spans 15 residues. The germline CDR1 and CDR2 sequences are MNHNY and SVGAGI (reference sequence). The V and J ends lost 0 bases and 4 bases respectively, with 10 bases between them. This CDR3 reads CASSYSSGVNQPQHF. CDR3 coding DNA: TGTGCCAGCAGTTACTCGTCGGGGGTGAATCAGCCCCAGCATTTT.

DNA of the CDR3: TGTGCCAGCAGTTGGGACACATATCAGCCCCAGCATTTT. This gives the protein CASSWDTYQPQHF. The V and J genes are TRBV28 and TRBJ1-5; tentatively, D is TRBD1 (6 bases). Germline-derived CDR1 and CDR2 are MDHEN and SYDVKM. The V and J ends lost 4 bases and 5 bases respectively, with 9 bases between them. The CDR3 loop spans 13 amino acids.

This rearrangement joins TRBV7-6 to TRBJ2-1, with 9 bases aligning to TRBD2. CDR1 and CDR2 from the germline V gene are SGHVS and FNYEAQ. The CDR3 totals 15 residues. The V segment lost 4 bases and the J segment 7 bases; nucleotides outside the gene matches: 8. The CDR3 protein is CASSSSGGLWNEQFF. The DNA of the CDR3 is TGTGCCAGCAGCTCAAGCGGGGGGCTTTGGAATGAGCAGTTCTTC.